Listed here is a single T cell receptor (beta chain). V was clipped by 1 base and J by 10 bases, with 8 bases between them. CDR1 SEHNR and CDR2 FQNEAQ come from the germline V gene (reference sequence). This CDR3 comprises 12 residues. From alopecia areata patients, lesional scalp punch biopsies and peripheral blood were collected. Sequencing relied on a cDNA template that was reverse transcribed from extracted RNA. Sequencing used immunoSEQ multiplex PCR; TCRdb keeps in-frame clones, though not all of them. The sample includes approximately 140,000 clones, approximately 87% seen only once; the top ten take more than 12%. These data originate in a study of CD8+ T cells in alopecia areata.

V is TRBV7-9 and J is TRBJ2-1; D uncertain. The source of this sequence is a human donor with alopecia areata. The sequencing here drew on CD8+ T cells sorted from blood, taken at week 0. The CDR3 protein is CASSLELPEQFF. CDR3 bases: TGTGCCAGCAGCTTAGAACTACCCGAGCAGTTCTTC. Variable domain in full (rest from reference TRBV7-9 and TRBJ2-1): DTGVSQNPRHKITKRGQNVTFRCDPISEHNRLYWYRQTLGQGPEFLTYFQNEAQLEKSRLLSDRFSAERPKGSFSTLEIQRTEQGDSAMYLCASSLELPEQFFGPGTRLTVL.